This T cell receptor (beta chain) derives from a study of blood T cell repertoires in COVID-19. Study at large: From the United States, Italy and Spain came samples of acute and convalescent COVID-19.

V lost 1 base and J 7 bases, leaving 9 bases between the germline ends. The CDR3 is 14 residues long. Germline assignment: CDR1 SGHKS and CDR2 YYEKEE (reference sequence). The assay was immunoSEQ multiplex PCR, and TCRdb's table has in-frame clones only and misses some. The table has about 29,000 clones, roughly nine tenths seen once. The sequenced material came from peripheral blood. The chain employs TRBV5-5 and TRBJ1-6; D is uncertain. The sequence was obtained from a human donor with active COVID-19. The donor label of this sample is uncertain. CDR3 residues: CASSLPGNNSPLHF. The DNA for the CDR3 is TGTGCCAGCAGCTTGCCGGGGAACAATTCACCCCTCCACTTT.